This T cell receptor beta chain was sequenced in a study of somatic mutations in cytotoxic T cells in rheumatoid arthritis. Study summary: Patients gave 30 ml EDTA peripheral blood immediately after diagnosis, prior to starting treatment.

Authors' analysis steps: Concordance between patient CD8+ clones exceeding 1% and published virus-specific TCRB sequences was infrequent. Sequencing was performed with immunoSEQ multiplex PCR; in TCRdb, only in-frame clones are kept and a portion is missing. Clone size and V and J calls were adopted from that table, with D and trimming inferred from the DNA. The sample has some 7,900 clones, about 70% seen once. Comments on this clone: What it binds is not known.

Study-wide results and limits: The study found CD8+ clonality increased with age in rheumatoid arthritis patients, not healthy controls.

The CDR3 consists of 18 residues. CDR1 is MDHEN, CDR2 SYDVKM, per germline. J was trimmed by 5 bases and V by 2 bases; bases with no gene match: 11. The sequenced sample consisted of CD8+ T cells sorted from blood. The chain uses TRBV28 and TRBJ2-3; 12 bases are shared with TRBD2. This sequence was found in an adult with rheumatoid arthritis. The CDR3 DNA reads as TGTGCCAGCAGTTTACGTCTAGCGGGAGGGCGTGGTGAAGATACGCAGTATTTT. This gives the protein CASSLRLAGGRGEDTQYF.